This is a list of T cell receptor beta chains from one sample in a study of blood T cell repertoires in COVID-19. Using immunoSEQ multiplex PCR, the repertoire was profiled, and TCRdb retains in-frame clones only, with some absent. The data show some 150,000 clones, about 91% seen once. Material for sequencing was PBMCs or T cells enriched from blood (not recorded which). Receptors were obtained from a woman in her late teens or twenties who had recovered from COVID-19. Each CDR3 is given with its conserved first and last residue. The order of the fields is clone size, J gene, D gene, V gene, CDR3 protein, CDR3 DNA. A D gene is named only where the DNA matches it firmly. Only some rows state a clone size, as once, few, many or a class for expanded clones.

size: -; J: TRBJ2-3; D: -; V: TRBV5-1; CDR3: CASSLALVTDTQYF; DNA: TGCGCCAGCAGCTTGGCCCTTGTCACAGATACGCAGTATTTT
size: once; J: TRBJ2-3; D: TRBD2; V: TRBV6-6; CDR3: CASSQGTSVITDTQYF; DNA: TGTGCCAGCAGTCAGGGGACTAGCGTCATCACAGATACGCAGTATTTT
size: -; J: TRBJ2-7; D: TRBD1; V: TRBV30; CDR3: CAWSRDRGEQYF; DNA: TGTGCCTGGAGTCGAGACAGGGGCGAGCAGTACTTC
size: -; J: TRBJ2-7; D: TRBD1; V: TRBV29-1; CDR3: CSVDRDRGRHEQYF; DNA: TGCAGCGTTGACCGGGACAGGGGGCGGCACGAGCAGTACTTC
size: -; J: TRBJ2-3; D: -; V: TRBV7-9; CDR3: CASSPELSTDTQYF; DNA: TGTGCCAGCAGCCCCGAGTTGAGCACAGATACGCAGTATTTT
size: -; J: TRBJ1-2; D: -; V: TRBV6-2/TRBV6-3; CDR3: CASSQTDSYTF; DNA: TGTGCCAGCAGTCAAACCGACAGCTACACCTTC
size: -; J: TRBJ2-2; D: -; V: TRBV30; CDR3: CAGHPRGVGELFF; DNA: TGTGCCGGACATCCCAGGGGCGTCGGGGAGCTGTTTTTT
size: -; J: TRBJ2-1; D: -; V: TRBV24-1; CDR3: CATSDSGTPDNEQFF; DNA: TGTGCCACCAGTGATTCCGGGACTCCAGACAATGAGCAGTTCTTC
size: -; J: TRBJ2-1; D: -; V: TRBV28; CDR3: CASSLTHGEQFF; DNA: TGTGCCAGCAGTTTGACTCACGGTGAGCAGTTCTTC
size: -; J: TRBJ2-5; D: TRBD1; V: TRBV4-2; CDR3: CASSQATGDQETQYF; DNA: TGTGCCAGCAGCCAGGCGACAGGGGATCAAGAGACCCAGTACTTC
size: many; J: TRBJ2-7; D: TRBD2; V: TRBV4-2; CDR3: CASSRSSGRTLGEQYF; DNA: TGTGCCAGCAGCCGATCTAGCGGGAGGACCCTCGGGGAGCAGTACTTC
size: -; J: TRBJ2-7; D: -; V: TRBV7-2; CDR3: CASSPAQGWGYEQYF; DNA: TGTGCCAGCAGCCCCGCACAGGGATGGGGCTACGAGCAGTACTTC
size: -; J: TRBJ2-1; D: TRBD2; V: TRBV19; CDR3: CASSILAGDPYNEQFF; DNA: TGTGCCAGTAGTATACTAGCGGGAGACCCCTACAATGAGCAGTTCTTC
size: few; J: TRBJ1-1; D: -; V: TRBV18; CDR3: CASSPRDMNTEAFF; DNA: TGTGCCAGCTCACCCCGGGACATGAACACTGAAGCTTTCTTT
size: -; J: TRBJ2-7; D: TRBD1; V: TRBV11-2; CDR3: CASRSDRDLNEQYF; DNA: TGTGCCAGCAGGTCTGACAGGGATCTTAACGAGCAGTACTTC
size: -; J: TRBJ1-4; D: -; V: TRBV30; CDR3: CAWSVWPNEKLFF; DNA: TGTGCCTGGAGTGTTTGGCCTAATGAAAAACTGTTTTTT
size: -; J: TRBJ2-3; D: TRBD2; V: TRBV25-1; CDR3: CASSVAGGADTQYF; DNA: TGTGCCAGCAGTGTTGCGGGAGGTGCAGATACGCAGTATTTT
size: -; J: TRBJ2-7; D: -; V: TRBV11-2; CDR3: CASSLRGGFYEQYF; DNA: TGTGCCAGCAGCTTGCGGGGAGGTTTCTACGAGCAGTACTTC
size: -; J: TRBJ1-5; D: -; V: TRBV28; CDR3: CASSLARQGRHGQPQHF; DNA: TGTGCCAGCAGTTTAGCACGTCAGGGGCGGCATGGTCAGCCCCAGCATTTT
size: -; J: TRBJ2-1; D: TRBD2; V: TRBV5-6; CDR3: CASRGPGLATYNEQFF; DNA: TGTGCCAGCAGGGGACCGGGACTAGCCACCTACAATGAGCAGTTCTTC
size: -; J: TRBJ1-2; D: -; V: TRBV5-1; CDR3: CASRVRGGYGYTF; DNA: TGCGCCAGCAGGGTGCGGGGAGGCTATGGCTACACCTTC
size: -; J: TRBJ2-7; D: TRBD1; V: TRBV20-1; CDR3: CSARGQGAQYF; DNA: TGCAGTGCTAGGGGACAGGGCGCGCAGTACTTC
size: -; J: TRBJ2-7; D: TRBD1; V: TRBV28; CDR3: CASSLDRGYEQYF; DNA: TGTGCCAGCAGTTTGGACAGGGGTTACGAGCAGTACTTC
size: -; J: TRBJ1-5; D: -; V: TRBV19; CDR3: CASSSSSQVNQPQHF; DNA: TGTGCCAGTAGTTCCTCCAGCCAGGTCAATCAGCCCCAGCATTTT
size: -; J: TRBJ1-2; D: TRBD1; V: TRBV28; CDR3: CASGTGNYGYTF; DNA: TGTGCCAGCGGGACAGGGAACTATGGCTACACCTTC
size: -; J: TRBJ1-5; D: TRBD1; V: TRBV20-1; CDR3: CSASGAEQGWHF; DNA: TGCAGTGCAAGTGGGGCGGAACAGGGGTGGCATTTT
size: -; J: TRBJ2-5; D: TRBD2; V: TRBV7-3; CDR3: CASSLSGAETQYF; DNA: TGTGCCAGCAGCCTTAGCGGGGCGGAGACCCAGTACTTC
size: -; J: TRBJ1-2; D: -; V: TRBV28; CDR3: CASSLSNSLAFFYGYTF; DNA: TGTGCCAGCAGTTTGTCGAACAGCCTCGCGTTCTTCTATGGCTACACCTTC
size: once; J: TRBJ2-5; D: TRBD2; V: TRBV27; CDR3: CASSGRLAGGWETQYF; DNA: TGTGCCAGCAGTGGGAGACTAGCGGGAGGCTGGGAGACCCAGTACTTC
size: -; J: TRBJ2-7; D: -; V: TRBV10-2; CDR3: CASSQRGYYEQYF; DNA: TGCGCCAGCAGTCAAAGGGGCTACTACGAGCAGTACTTC
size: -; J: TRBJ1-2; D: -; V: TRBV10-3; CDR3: CAISAYEYGYTF; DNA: TGTGCCATCAGCGCTTACGAGTATGGCTACACCTTC
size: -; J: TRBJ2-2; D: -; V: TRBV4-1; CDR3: CASSQGQGLYTGELFF; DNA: TGCGCCAGCAGCCAAGGGCAGGGTCTGTACACCGGGGAGCTGTTTTTT
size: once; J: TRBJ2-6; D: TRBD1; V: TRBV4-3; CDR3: CASSQENRGSGANVLTF; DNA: TGCGCCAGCAGCCAAGAGAACAGGGGGTCTGGGGCCAACGTCCTGACTTTC
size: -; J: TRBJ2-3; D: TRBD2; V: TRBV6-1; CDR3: CASSEALGGGTDTQYF; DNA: TGTGCCAGCAGTGAAGCGCTGGGGGGGGGCACAGATACGCAGTATTTT
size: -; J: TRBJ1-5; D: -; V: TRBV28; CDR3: CASTTENQPQHF; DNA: TGTGCCAGCACGACGGAGAATCAGCCCCAGCATTTT
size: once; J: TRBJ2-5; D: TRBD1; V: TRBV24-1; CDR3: CATSDSQGFQETQYF; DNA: TGTGCCACCAGTGATTCACAGGGGTTCCAAGAGACCCAGTACTTC
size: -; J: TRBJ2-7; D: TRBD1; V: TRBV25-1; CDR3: CASSTQDRGEQYF; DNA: TGTGCCAGCAGTACCCAGGACAGGGGCGAGCAGTACTTC
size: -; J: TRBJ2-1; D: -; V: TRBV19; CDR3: CASSISFHNEQFF; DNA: TGTGCCAGTAGTATCTCCTTCCACAATGAGCAGTTCTTC
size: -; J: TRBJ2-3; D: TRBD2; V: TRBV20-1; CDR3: CSASSPEGTSGGSTDTQYF; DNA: TGCAGTGCTAGTTCCCCTGAGGGGACTAGCGGGGGGAGCACAGATACGCAGTATTTT
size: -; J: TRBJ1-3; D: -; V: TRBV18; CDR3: CASSPIRGGVSGNTIYF; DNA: TGTGCCAGCTCCCCCATTCGCGGGGGGGTTTCTGGAAACACCATATATTTT
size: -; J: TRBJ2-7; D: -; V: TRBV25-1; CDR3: CASLPRGGFGYEQYF; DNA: TGTGCCAGCCTACCACGGGGAGGTTTTGGATACGAGCAGTACTTC
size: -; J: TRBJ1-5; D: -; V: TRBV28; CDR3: CASSFEGAGQPQHF; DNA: TGTGCCAGCAGTTTCGAAGGGGCAGGGCAGCCCCAGCATTTT
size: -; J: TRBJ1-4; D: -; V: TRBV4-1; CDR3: CASSQGPTVWNEKLFF; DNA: TGCGCCAGCAGCCAAGGTCCCACAGTCTGGAATGAAAAACTGTTTTTT
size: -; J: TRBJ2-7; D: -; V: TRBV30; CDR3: CAWSPPSYEQYF; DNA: TGTGCCTGGAGTCCTCCCAGCTACGAGCAGTACTTC
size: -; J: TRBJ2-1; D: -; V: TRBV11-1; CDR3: CASSLGLQLMNEQFF; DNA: TGTGCCAGCAGCTTAGGACTACAGCTTATGAATGAGCAGTTCTTC
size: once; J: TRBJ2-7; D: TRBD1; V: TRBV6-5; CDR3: CASSPGQTYEQYF; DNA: TGTGCCAGCAGCCCGGGACAGACCTACGAGCAGTACTTC
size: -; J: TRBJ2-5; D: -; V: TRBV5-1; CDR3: CASSLDGSWETQYF; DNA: TGCGCCAGCAGCTTGGATGGTAGCTGGGAGACCCAGTACTTC
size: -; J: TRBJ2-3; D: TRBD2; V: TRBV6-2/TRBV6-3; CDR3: CASSLAGAGDTQYF; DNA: TGTGCCAGCAGTCTAGCGGGAGCAGGCGATACGCAGTATTTT
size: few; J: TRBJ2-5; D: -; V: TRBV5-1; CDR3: CASSLEAAETQYF; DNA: TGCGCCAGCAGCTTGGAGGCGGCCGAGACCCAGTACTTC
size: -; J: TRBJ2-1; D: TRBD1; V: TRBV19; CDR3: CASTTDRGSYNEQFF; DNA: TGTGCCAGTACTACGGACAGGGGCTCCTACAATGAGCAGTTCTTC
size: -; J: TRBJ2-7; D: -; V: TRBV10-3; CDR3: CAIRTGSSYEQYF; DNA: TGTGCCATCCGTACAGGCAGCTCCTACGAGCAGTACTTC
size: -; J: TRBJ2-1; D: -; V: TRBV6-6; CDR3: CASSYVAAHGEFF; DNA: TGTGCCAGCAGTTACGTGGCAGCCCACGGGGAGTTCTTC
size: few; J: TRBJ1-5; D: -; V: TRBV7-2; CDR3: CASSLFQGGDQPQHF; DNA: TGTGCCAGCAGCTTATTTCAGGGTGGTGATCAGCCCCAGCATTTT
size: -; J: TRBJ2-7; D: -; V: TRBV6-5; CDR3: CASSQETGEQYF; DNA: TGTGCCAGCAGTCAGGAAACGGGGGAGCAGTACTTC
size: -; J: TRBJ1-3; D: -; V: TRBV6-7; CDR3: CASSYLAGNTIYF; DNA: TGTGCCAGCAGTTACCTAGCGGGAAACACCATATATTTT
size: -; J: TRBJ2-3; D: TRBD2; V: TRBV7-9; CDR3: CASRATRLAPTDTQYF; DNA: TGTGCCAGCAGGGCGACTCGACTAGCGCCGACAGATACGCAGTATTTT
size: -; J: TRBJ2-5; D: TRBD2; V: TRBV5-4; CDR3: CASSLTSGSRETQYF; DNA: TGTGCCAGCAGCTTGACTAGCGGGAGCAGGGAGACCCAGTACTTC
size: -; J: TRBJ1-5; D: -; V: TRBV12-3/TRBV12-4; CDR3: CASSRPGPQHF; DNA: TGTGCCAGCAGCCGCCCCGGGCCCCAGCATTTT
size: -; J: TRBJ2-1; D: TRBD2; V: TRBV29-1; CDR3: CSVKSGMGYEQFF; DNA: TGCAGCGTTAAAAGCGGGATGGGGTATGAGCAGTTCTTC